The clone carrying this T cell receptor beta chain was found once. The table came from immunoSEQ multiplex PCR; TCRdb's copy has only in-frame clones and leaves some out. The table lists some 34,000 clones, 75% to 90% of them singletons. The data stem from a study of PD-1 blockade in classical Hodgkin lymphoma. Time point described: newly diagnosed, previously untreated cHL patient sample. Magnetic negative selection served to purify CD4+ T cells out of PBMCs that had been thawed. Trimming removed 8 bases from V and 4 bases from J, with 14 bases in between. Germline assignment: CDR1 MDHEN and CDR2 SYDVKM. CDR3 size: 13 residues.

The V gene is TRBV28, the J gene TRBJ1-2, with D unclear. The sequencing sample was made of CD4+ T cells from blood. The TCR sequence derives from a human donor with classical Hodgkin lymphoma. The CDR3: CASVPQWGYGYTF. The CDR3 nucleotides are TGTGCCAGCGTCCCACAGTGGGGCTATGGCTACACCTTC.